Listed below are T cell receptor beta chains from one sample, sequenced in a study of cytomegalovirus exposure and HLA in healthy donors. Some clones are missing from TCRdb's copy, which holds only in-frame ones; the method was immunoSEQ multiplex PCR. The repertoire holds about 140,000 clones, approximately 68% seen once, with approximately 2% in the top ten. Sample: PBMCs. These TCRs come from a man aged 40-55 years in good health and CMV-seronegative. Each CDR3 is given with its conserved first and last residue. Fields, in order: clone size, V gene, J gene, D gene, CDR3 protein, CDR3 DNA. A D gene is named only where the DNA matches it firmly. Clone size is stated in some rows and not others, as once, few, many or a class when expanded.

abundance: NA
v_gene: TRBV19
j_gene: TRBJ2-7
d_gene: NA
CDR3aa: CASSFVTSGEQYF
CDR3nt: TGTGCCAGTAGTTTCGTCACGTCGGGCGAGCAGTACTTC

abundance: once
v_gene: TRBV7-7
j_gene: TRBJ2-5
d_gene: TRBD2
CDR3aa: CASSLAGGVTQYF
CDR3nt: TGTGCCAGCAGCTTAGCGGGGGGGGTGACCCAGTACTTC

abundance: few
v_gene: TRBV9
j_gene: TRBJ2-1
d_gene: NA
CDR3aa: CASSVRGISYNEQFF
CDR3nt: TGTGCCAGCAGCGTTAGGGGGATCTCCTACAATGAGCAGTTCTTC

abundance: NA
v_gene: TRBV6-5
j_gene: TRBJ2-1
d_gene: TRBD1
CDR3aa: CASSYGTGGYEQFF
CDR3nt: TGTGCCAGCAGTTACGGGACAGGGGGCTATGAGCAGTTCTTC

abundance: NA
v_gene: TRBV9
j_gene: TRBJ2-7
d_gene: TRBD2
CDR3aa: CASSPSGGAYEQYF
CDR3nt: TGTGCCAGCAGCCCCAGCGGGGGGGCCTACGAGCAGTACTTC

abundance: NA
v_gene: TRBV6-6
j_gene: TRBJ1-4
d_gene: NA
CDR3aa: CASSYHNEKLFF
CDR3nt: TGTGCCAGCAGTTACCATAATGAAAAACTGTTTTTT

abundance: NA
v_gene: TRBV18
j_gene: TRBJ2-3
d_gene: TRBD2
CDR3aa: CASSPTGTSADTQYF
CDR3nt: TGTGCCAGCTCACCTACCGGGACTAGCGCAGATACGCAGTATTTT

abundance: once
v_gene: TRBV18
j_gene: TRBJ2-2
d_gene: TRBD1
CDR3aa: CASSPREQGANTGELFF
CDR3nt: TGTGCCAGCTCACCGAGGGAACAGGGGGCGAACACCGGGGAGCTGTTTTTT

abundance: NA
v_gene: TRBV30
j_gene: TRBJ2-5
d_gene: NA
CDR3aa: CAWRSPGATQYF
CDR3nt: TGTGCCTGGAGATCCCCCGGAGCGACCCAGTACTTC

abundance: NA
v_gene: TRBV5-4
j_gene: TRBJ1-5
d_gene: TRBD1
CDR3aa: CASSSYRDRVQPQHF
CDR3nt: TGTGCCAGCAGCTCCTACCGGGACAGGGTTCAGCCCCAGCATTTT

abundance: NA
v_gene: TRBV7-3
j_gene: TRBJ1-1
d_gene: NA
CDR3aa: CASSSPGKGRRAFF
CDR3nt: TGTGCCAGCAGCTCACCCGGGAAAGGCCGGAGAGCTTTCTTT

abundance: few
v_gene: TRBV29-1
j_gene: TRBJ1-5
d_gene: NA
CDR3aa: CSVAPLLWFTSNQPQHF
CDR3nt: TGCAGCGTTGCCCCCCTGTTGTGGTTTACAAGCAATCAGCCCCAGCATTTT

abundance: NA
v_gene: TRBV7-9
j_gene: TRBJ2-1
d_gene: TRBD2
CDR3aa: CASSETSGGAFGVNEQFF
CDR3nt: TGTGCCAGCAGCGAGACTAGCGGGGGGGCCTTTGGCGTCAATGAGCAGTTCTTC

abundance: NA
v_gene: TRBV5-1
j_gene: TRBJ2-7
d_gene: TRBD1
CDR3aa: CASSLGWGDRAYEQYF
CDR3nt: TGCGCCAGCAGCTTGGGGTGGGGGGACAGGGCCTACGAGCAGTACTTC

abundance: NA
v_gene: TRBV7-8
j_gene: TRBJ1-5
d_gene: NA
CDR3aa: CASSLGMAPGQPQHF
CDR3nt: TGTGCCAGCAGCTTAGGTATGGCCCCAGGGCAGCCCCAGCATTTT

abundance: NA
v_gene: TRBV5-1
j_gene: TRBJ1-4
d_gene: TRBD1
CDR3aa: CASSATTGFNEKLFF
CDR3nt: TGCGCCAGCAGCGCTACGACAGGGTTTAATGAAAAACTGTTTTTT

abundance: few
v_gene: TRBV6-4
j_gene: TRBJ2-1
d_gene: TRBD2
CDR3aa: CASSDSPAGGINEQFF
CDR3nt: TGTGCCAGCAGTGACTCCCCAGCGGGGGGGATCAATGAGCAGTTCTTC

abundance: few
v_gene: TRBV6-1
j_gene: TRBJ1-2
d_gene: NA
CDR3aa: CASSEDSWSSYGYTF
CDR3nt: TGTGCCAGCAGTGAAGACTCTTGGTCCTCCTATGGCTACACCTTC

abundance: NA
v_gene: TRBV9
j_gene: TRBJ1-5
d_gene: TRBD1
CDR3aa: CASSVSGGTGVQHSNQPQHF
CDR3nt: TGTGCCAGCAGCGTCAGTGGGGGGACAGGAGTTCAACATAGCAATCAGCCCCAGCATTTT

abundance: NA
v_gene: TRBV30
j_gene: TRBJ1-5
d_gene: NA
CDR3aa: CAWSGDTFSNQPQHF
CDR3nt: TGTGCCTGGAGTGGTGACACGTTCAGCAATCAGCCCCAGCATTTT

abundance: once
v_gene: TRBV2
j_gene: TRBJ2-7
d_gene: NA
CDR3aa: CASSGAGIKSSEQYF
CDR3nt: TGTGCCAGCAGTGGTGCGGGGATTAAGTCTTCCGAGCAGTACTTC

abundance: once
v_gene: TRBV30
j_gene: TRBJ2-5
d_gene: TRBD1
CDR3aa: CASGQGQETQYF
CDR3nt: TGTGCCTCGGGACAGGGGCAAGAGACCCAGTACTTC

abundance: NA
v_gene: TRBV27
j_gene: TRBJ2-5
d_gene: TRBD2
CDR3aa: CASSLSAGGKTQYF
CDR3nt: TGTGCCAGCAGTTTATCGGCGGGGGGAAAGACCCAGTACTTC

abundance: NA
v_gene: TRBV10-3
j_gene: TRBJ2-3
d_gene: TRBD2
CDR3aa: CAISGGGGDTQYF
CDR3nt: TGTGCCATCAGTGGGGGCGGGGGGGATACGCAGTATTTT